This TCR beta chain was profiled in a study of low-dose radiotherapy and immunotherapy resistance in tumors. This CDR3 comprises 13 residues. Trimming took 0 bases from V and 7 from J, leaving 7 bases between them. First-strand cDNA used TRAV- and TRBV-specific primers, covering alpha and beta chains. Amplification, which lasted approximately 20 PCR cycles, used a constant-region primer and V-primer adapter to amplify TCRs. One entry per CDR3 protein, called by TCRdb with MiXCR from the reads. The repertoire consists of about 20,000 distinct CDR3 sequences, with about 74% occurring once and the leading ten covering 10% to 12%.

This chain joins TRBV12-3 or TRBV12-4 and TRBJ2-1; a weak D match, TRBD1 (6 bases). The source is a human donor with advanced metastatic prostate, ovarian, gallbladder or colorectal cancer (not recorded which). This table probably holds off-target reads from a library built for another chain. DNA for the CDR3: TGTGCCAGCAGTTTAGCAGGGACAAATGAGCAGTTCTTC. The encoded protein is CASSLAGTNEQFF.